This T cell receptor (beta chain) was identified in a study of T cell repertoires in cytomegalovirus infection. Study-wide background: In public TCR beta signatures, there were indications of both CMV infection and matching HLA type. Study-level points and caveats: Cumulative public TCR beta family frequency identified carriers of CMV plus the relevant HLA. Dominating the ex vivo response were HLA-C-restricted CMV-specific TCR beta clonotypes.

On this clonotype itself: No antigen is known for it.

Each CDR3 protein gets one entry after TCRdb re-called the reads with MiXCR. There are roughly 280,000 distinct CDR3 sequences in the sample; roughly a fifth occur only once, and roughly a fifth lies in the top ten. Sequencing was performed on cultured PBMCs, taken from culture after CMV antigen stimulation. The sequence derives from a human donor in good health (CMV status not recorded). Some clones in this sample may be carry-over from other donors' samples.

CDR3 DNA sequence: TGTGCCAGCAGATGGGCGGGTGTCGAGACCCAGTACTTC. It translates to CASRWAGVETQYF. The chain carries TRBV6-1 and TRBJ2-5; tentatively, D is TRBD2 (5 bases). V shed 6 bases and J shed 5 bases, with 13 bases lying between them. Germline CDR1 is MNHNS and CDR2 is SASEGT. The CDR3 sequence is 13 residues long.